This TCR beta chain derives from a study of cytomegalovirus exposure and HLA in healthy donors. CDR1 SEHNR and CDR2 FQNEAQ come from the germline V gene (reference sequence). The CDR3 sequence is 16 residues long. V shed 1 base and J 1 base; nucleotides not matched to a gene: 6. This PCR relied on a set of 60 Vbeta primers and 13 Jbeta primers. TCRdb's copy holds only in-frame clones and misses some; the assay was immunoSEQ multiplex PCR. This table has over 150,000 clones, 60% to 80% appearing once. Study-level points and caveats: It was likely that a cluster of highly shared sequence variants was a sequencing artifact. According to the study, roughly 160 TCR beta chains were cytomegalovirus-associated.

Concerning this clone itself: Antigen unknown.

This rearrangement joins TRBV7-9 to TRBJ1-1; 7 positions match TRBD1. The clonotype originates from a man aged 18 to 29 in good health and CMV-seropositive. Input material: PBMCs. The CDR3 DNA follows: TGTGCCAGCAGCTTAGACTTCGACAGGGCGAACACTGAAGCTTTCTTT. Its protein is CASSLDFDRANTEAFF.